Sequencing of this TCR beta chain was carried out in a study of identical twins. CDR1 is LGHNA, CDR2 YSLEER, per germline. CDR3 size: 15 residues. The ends were cut back, 1 base at V and 0 bases at J, with 10 bases in the middle. cDNA carried unique molecular identifiers, and a universal primer site was added by template switching. TCRdb processed the 5' RACE reads anew with MiXCR; each CDR3 protein has one entry. The sample contains 640,000 or so distinct CDR3 sequences, 5.5% to 6.5% of which appear only once. Sequencing was performed on naive T cells sorted from blood. This TCR came from a man aged 18 to 29 in good health. The chain has TRBV4-3 and TRBJ2-7, with D perhaps assigned TRBD1 or TRBD2 (5 bases each). The CDR3 is CASSQGDGDSYEQYF. Here the CDR3 DNA reads TGCGCCAGCAGCCAAGGGGACGGCGACTCCTACGAGCAGTACTTC.